The 30 T cell receptor beta chains below were found in one sample sequenced in a study of CD8 T cells in ankylosing spondylitis. Points from the study as a whole: Seemingly distinctive of ankylosing spondylitis blood was a TCR beta motif formed by eight highly homologous variants.

These receptors' antigens are unknown. TCRdb passed the 5' RACE reads through MiXCR, listing each CDR3 protein once. The repertoire has some 840,000 distinct CDR3 sequences, around 11% of them found once; the top ten carry approximately 0.46%. The specimen was blood, either unsorted or a sorted T cell fraction (not recorded which). Receptors originate from a male donor with ankylosing spondylitis.

The V gene is TRBV4-2, the J gene TRBJ2-1; 9 nucleotides line up with TRBD2. The CDR3 totals 19 residues. Germline lookup yields CDR1 LGHNA and CDR2 YNFKEQ. Trimming took 3 bases from V and 0 from J; bases not matched to a gene: 12. CDR3 sequence reads: CASSQISAGGLNSYNEQFF. The DNA of the CDR3 is TGTGCCAGCAGCCAGATATCAGCGGGGGGCCTTAACTCCTACAATGAGCAGTTCTTC.

This clonotype came up once. V and J are TRBV28 and TRBJ1-1; D is unclear. This CDR3 spans 14 amino acids. Germline CDR1 MDHEN, CDR2 SYDVKM. The ends were cut back, 8 bases at V and 4 bases at J, with 17 bases in the middle. The CDR3, as DNA: TGTGCCAGCGTCACGGGAGGGAAAATCACTGAAGCTTTCTTT. Protein product: CASVTGGKITEAFF.

This clonotype has just a few counts. The chain combines TRBV4-3 with TRBJ2-1; no firm D call. This CDR3 spans 15 amino acids. CDR1 is LGHNA and CDR2 is YSLEER in the germline V gene. Trimming shortened V by 2 bases and J by 3 bases, and 11 bases separated the two germline ends. The CDR3 DNA reads as TGCGCCAGCAGCCAACGGCGGTTAAACTACAATGAGCAGTTCTTC. It codes for CASSQRRLNYNEQFF.

This clonotype turned up a few times. This chain joins TRBV6-1 and TRBJ2-7; no definite D call. The germline gives CDR1 MNHNS, CDR2 SASEGT. The CDR3 loop spans 11 amino acids. Trimming removed 1 base at V and 3 bases at J, with 1 base between. CDR3 in DNA: TGTGCCAGCAGTGAAGACTACGAGCAGTACTTC. Its protein is CASSEDYEQYF.

This clonotype was observed a handful of times. The chain is built from TRBV12-1 and TRBJ2-1; the table's D gene call, TRBD1, was not cross checked with the DNA. TRBV12-1 is described as a pseudogene. This CDR3 spans 20 amino acids. As DNA, the CDR3 is TGTGCCAGCAGCAGGTTGTGGGTTAGATCAGGGGCACCCGACTCCAATGAGCAGTTCTTC. Translating gives CASSRLWVRSGAPDSNEQFF.

This clonotype was recorded at least ten times. The chain couples TRBV20-1 to TRBJ2-7; tentatively, D is TRBD1 or TRBD2 (6 bases each). The germline V gene has CDR1 DFQATT and CDR2 SNEGSKA (reference sequence). Trimming stripped 7 bases from V and 3 bases from J, with 16 bases between. CDR3 length: 13 amino acids. CDR3 in DNA: TGCAGTGTAGTAGGGGGAGGTGGCTACGAGCAGTACTTC. Its protein product is CSVVGGGGYEQYF.

This clonotype turned up a few times. This chain connects TRBV10-3 to TRBJ1-4, with a tentative D call TRBD1 (6 bases). V lost 2 bases and J 6 bases, leaving 10 bases between the germline ends. CDR1 is ENHRY, CDR2 SYGVKD, per germline. The CDR3 consists of 14 residues. In nucleotides, the CDR3 is TGTGCCATCAGTGAGGGGGGGCTATATGAAAAACTGTTTTTT. Translation: CAISEGGLYEKLFF.

The chain is built from TRBV7-2 and TRBJ2-1; D is unclear. The germline V gene has CDR1 SGHTA and CDR2 FQGNSA. Deletions cut 5 bases from V and 5 bases from J, with 10 bases between. This CDR3 is 13 amino acids long. The CDR3 is CASSARRDNEQFF. The DNA for the CDR3 is TGTGCCAGCAGCGCGCGAAGGGACAATGAGCAGTTCTTC.

A few counts support this clonotype. The chain uses TRBV20-1 and TRBJ2-7, with D possibly TRBD2 on 5 matching bases. Germline-derived CDR1 and CDR2 are DFQATT and SNEGSKA (reference sequence). CDR3 length: 14 residues. Trimming left V 5 bases short and J 0 bases short, with 14 bases between. The CDR3 loop reads CSAAARVNSYEQYF. The DNA of the CDR3 is TGCAGTGCTGCGGCGCGGGTGAACTCCTACGAGCAGTACTTC.

This clonotype showed up just a few times. This chain uses TRBV11-2 with TRBJ2-2; 7 nucleotides align to TRBD1. The length of the CDR3 is 17 residues. The germline gives CDR1 SGHAT, CDR2 FQNNGV. Trimming at V came to 0 bases and at J to 2 bases, leaving 6 bases not matched to a gene. The CDR3 spells CASSLDLGQKNTGELFF. As DNA, the CDR3 is TGTGCCAGCAGCTTAGATTTGGGACAGAAAAACACCGGGGAGCTGTTTTTT.

This clonotype was recorded a few times. Being one base from a much bigger clone, this may be a read error. This chain uses TRBV6-2 or TRBV6-3 with TRBJ1-5; D is ambiguous. Germline loops: CDR1 MNHEY, CDR2 SVGEGT. Trimming took 1 base from V and 3 from J, leaving 4 bases between them. The CDR3 contains 13 residues. DNA for the CDR3: TGTGCCAGCAGTTACTGGGACAATCAGCCCCAGCATTTT. Amino acid sequence: CASSYWDNQPQHF.

A few counts support this clonotype. The chain joins TRBV12-5 to TRBJ1-1; D is perhaps TRBD1 (5 bases). This CDR3 is built from 13 residues. The ends were cut back, 10 bases at V and 2 bases at J, with 14 bases in the middle. CDR1 and CDR2 from the germline V gene are LGHNT and FRNRAP. CDR3 in amino acids: CATAGRGNTEAFF. The DNA of the CDR3 is TGTGCTACTGCGGGGAGGGGAAACACTGAAGCTTTCTTT.

The V and J genes are TRBV29-1 and TRBJ1-3; a possible D gene is TRBD1 (6 bases). Germline CDR1 reads SQVTM; CDR2 reads ANQGSEA. The ends were cut back, 1 base at V and 3 bases at J, with 7 bases in the middle. CDR3 size: 13 residues. The CDR3 DNA reads TGCAGCGTTGAAGCCAGGGGTGGAAACACCATATATTTT. Translated: CSVEARGGNTIYF.

This chain connects TRBV6-1 to TRBJ2-1; TRBD2 matches 8 bases. CDR3 length: 20 residues. Germline CDR1 MNHNS, CDR2 SASEGT. Trimming took 4 bases from V and 3 from J; bases not matched to a gene: 20. The CDR3 DNA reads as TGTGCCAGCAGTGGGACGCCCGGGACTAGTGGGCAGGGTGGCTACAATGAGCAGTTCTTC. It codes for CASSGTPGTSGQGGYNEQFF.

There are a few counts of this clonotype. The chain has TRBV24-1 and TRBJ2-3; 10 nucleotides match TRBD2. Germline V gene sequence: CDR1 KGHDR, CDR2 SFDVKD. The CDR3 is made up of 15 amino acids. With 5 bases clipped from V and 4 bases from J, the junction kept 5 bases outside the gene matches. CDR3 amino acids: CATSAPSGSSDTQYF. The CDR3 DNA reads as TGTGCCACCAGTGCCCCTAGCGGGAGCTCAGATACGCAGTATTTT.

This clonotype showed up just a few times. The genes are TRBV4-2 and TRBJ2-1; 12 bases map to TRBD2. The germline CDR1 and CDR2 sequences are LGHNA and YNFKEQ. The CDR3 runs to 16 residues. With 0 bases clipped from V and 8 bases from J, the junction kept 5 bases outside the gene matches. The DNA for the CDR3 is TGTGCCAGCAGCCAAGATCGGGCTAGCGGGGGGGATGAGCAGTTCTTC. Its protein is CASSQDRASGGDEQFF.

This clonotype was observed at least ten times. The genes are TRBV7-9 and TRBJ1-2; 9 bases match TRBD1. CDR3 size: 15 residues. CDR1 is SEHNR, CDR2 FQNEAQ, per germline (reference sequence). V lost 5 bases and J lost 4; bases outside the gene matches: 8. Here the CDR3 reads CASSLTGTGLYGYTF. The CDR3 bases are TGTGCCAGCAGCCTAACCGGGACAGGGCTCTATGGCTACACCTTC. The full variable domain, in which reference TRBV7-9 and TRBJ1-2 provide the parts outside the CDR3, is DTGVSQNPRHKITKRGQNVTFRCDPISEHNRLYWYRQTLGQGPEFLTYFQNEAQLEKSRLLSDRFSAERPKGSFSTLEIQRTEQGDSAMYLCASSLTGTGLYGYTFGSGTRLTVV.

In its sample, this clonotype was seen once. The chain recombines TRBV28 with TRBJ1-5; 9 bases are a match to TRBD1. Trimming removed 8 bases from V and 2 bases from J; junction bases left unmatched: 10. In germline, CDR1 is MDHEN, CDR2 SYDVKM. The CDR3 has 16 residues. The CDR3 region has the DNA TGTGCCAGCCGAGTTAAACAGGGGGCCGGCAATCAGCCCCAGCATTTT. This gives the protein CASRVKQGAGNQPQHF.

This clonotype was observed a few times. The V call is TRBV6-1, the J call TRBJ1-1; TRBD1 agrees at 10 bases. V was clipped by 7 bases and J by 0 bases; unmatched bases: 5. CDR3 length equals 15 residues. Per germline, CDR1 MNHNS and CDR2 SASEGT. The CDR3 loop is CASNRDRGVNTEAFF. The CDR3 DNA sequence: TGTGCCAGCAACCGGGACAGGGGAGTGAACACTGAAGCTTTCTTT.

The chain joins TRBV20-1 to TRBJ1-4; D remains unclear. V was clipped by 0 bases and J by 7 bases, with 12 bases between them. The germline gives CDR1 DFQATT, CDR2 SNEGSKA (reference sequence). CDR3 length equals 14 residues. CDR3 protein: CSARDNVAGEKLFF. CDR3 coding DNA: TGCAGTGCTAGAGATAATGTGGCAGGTGAAAAACTGTTTTTT.

This chain connects TRBV4-2 to TRBJ2-7, with unresolved D. V was clipped by 4 bases and J by 1 base, with 14 bases between them. Per the germline V gene, CDR1 is LGHNA and CDR2 is YNFKEQ. This CDR3 spans 15 amino acids. This CDR3 is CASSRTLLASYEQYF. Here the CDR3 DNA reads TGTGCCAGCAGCCGAACACTGTTGGCATCCTACGAGCAGTACTTC.

V gene TRBV6-1 combines with J gene TRBJ1-2; D is ambiguous. Trimming removed 6 bases from V and 4 bases from J, with 12 bases in between. This CDR3 is built from 13 residues. Germline V gene sequence: CDR1 MNHNS, CDR2 SASEGT. The CDR3 sequence: CASRSFDTYGYTF. In DNA, the CDR3 is TGTGCCAGCAGATCTTTCGACACCTATGGCTACACCTTC.

There are many counts of this clonotype. The V call is TRBV20-1, the J call TRBJ1-5; no definite D call. This CDR3 comprises 13 residues. V gave up 1 base and J gave up 0 bases, with 4 bases separating them. The germline V gene has CDR1 DFQATT and CDR2 SNEGSKA (reference sequence). The DNA of the CDR3 is TGCAGTGCTAGAGGGCATAGCAATCAGCCCCAGCATTTT. Its translation is CSARGHSNQPQHF.

This clonotype was picked up a small number of times. CDR3 residues: CASSLEAGFNSPLHF. The DNA of the CDR3 is TGTGCCAGCAGCTTAGAGGCAGGGTTTAATTCACCCCTCCACTTT. The rearrangement uses TRBV11-2 and TRBJ1-6; possible D gene TRBD1, 5 bases. V was shortened by 0 bases and J by 6 bases, with 9 bases between the two germline ends. The CDR3 sequence is 15 residues long. Germline CDR1 and CDR2: SGHAT and FQNNGV.

This clonotype was counted between two and nine times. DNA of the CDR3: TGTGCCAGCAGCTTATGGGACAGGGAACACGAGCAGTACTTC. Its translation: CASSLWDREHEQYF. The V gene is TRBV5-4, the J gene TRBJ2-7, with TRBD1 matching over 9 bases. CDR3 size: 14 residues. Per the germline V gene, CDR1 is SGHNT and CDR2 is YYREEE (reference sequence). V lost 2 bases, J lost 5 bases, and 5 bases stayed unmatched.

Only a few counts were recorded for this clonotype. This chain connects TRBV7-2 to TRBJ2-5; D ambiguous. Trimming took 6 bases from V and 5 from J, leaving 10 bases between them. CDR1 and CDR2 from the germline V gene are SGHTA and FQGNSA. CDR3 size: 12 residues. The CDR3 DNA reads as TGTGCCAGCAGTTGGCATAGGGAGACCCAGTACTTC. Protein product: CASSWHRETQYF. The full variable domain, completed using reference TRBV7-2 and TRBJ2-5, is GAGVSQSPSNKVTEKGKDVELRCDPISGHTALYWYRQSLGQGLEFLIYFQGNSAPDKSGLPSDRFSAERTGGSVSTLTIQRTQQEDSAVYLCASSWHRETQYFGPGTRLLVL.

This clonotype showed up many times. The genes are TRBV4-3 and TRBJ2-3; D call uncertain. Looked up from germline, CDR1 is LGHNA and CDR2 is YSLEER. The CDR3 has 13 amino acids. Trimming left V 3 bases short and J 2 bases short, with 6 bases between. CDR3 DNA: TGCGCCAGCAGCCACGGCACCACAGATACGCAGTATTTT. This translates into CASSHGTTDTQYF.

This clonotype was found many times. This rearrangement joins TRBV10-2 to TRBJ1-1, with TRBD1 as a possible D gene (5 bases). Per the germline V gene, CDR1 is WSHSY and CDR2 is SAAADI. CDR3 length: 14 amino acids. The germline V and J ends were trimmed by 7 bases and 0 bases, with 12 bases remaining between them. This CDR3 reads CASTTGRLNTEAFF. The CDR3 coding sequence is TGCGCCAGCACTACGGGACGGTTGAACACTGAAGCTTTCTTT.

This clonotype occurred a few times. The chain joins TRBV20-1 to TRBJ2-7, with D possibly TRBD2 on 6 matching bases. Germline V gene data show CDR1 as DFQATT and CDR2 as SNEGSKA (reference sequence). The CDR3 loop spans 12 amino acids. Trimming removed 7 bases at V and 0 bases at J, with 10 bases between. The CDR3 DNA is TGCAGTGGGGCGGGGCCCTCCTACGAGCAGTACTTC. Translation gives CSGAGPSYEQYF.

This clonotype was observed a handful of times. V is TRBV25-1 and J is TRBJ2-7, with D perhaps matching TRBD1 or TRBD2 (5 bases each). Trimming took off 6 bases at V and 4 bases at J, with 13 bases between the two ends. The CDR3 loop spans 13 amino acids. Germline lookup yields CDR1 MGHDK and CDR2 SYGVNS. CDR3 sequence: CASRPGRGYEQYF. The DNA of the CDR3 is TGTGCCAGCAGGCCAGGGAGAGGTTACGAGCAGTACTTC.